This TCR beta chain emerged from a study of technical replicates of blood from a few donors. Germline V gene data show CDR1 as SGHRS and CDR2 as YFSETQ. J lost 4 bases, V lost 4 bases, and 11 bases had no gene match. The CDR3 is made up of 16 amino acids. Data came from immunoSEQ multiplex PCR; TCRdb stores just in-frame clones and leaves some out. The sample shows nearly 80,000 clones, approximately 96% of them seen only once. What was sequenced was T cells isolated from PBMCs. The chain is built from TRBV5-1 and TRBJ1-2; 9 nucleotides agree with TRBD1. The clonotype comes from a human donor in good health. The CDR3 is CASSPLPGQGFYGYTF. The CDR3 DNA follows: TGCGCCAGCAGCCCTCTACCGGGACAGGGCTTCTATGGCTACACCTTC.